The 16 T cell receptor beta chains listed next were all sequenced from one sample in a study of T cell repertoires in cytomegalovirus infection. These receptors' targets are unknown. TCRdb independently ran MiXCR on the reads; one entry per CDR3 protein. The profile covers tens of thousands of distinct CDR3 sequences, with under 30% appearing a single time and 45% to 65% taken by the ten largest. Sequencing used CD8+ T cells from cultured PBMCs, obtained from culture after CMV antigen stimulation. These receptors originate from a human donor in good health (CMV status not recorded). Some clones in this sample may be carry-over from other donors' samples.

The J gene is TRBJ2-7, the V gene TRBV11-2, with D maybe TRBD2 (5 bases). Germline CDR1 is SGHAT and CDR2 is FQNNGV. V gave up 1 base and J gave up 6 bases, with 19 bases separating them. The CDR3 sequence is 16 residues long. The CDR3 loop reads CASSLGMEVRIGEQYF. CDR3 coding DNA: TGTGCCAGCAGCTTAGGGATGGAGGTGCGGATAGGCGAGCAGTACTTC. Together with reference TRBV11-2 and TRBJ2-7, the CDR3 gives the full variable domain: EAGVAQSPRYKIIEKRQSVAFWCNPISGHATLYWYQQILGQGPKLLIQFQNNGVVDDSQLPKDRFSAERLKGVDSTLKIQPAKLEDSAVYLCASSLGMEVRIGEQYFGPGTRLTVT.

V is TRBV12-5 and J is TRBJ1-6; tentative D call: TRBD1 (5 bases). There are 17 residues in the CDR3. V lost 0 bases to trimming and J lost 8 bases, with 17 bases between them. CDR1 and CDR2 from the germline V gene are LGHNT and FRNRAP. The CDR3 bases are TGTGCTAGTGGTTTGGTACATAAGGGGAAAGAGGATTCACCCCTCCACTTT. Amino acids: CASGLVHKGKEDSPLHF.

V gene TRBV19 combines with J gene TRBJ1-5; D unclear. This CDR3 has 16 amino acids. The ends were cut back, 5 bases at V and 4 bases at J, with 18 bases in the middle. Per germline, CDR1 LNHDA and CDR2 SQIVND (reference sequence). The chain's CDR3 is CASSPRLGGWNQPQHF. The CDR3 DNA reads TGTGCCAGTAGTCCCCGCCTGGGAGGTTGGAATCAGCCCCAGCATTTT.

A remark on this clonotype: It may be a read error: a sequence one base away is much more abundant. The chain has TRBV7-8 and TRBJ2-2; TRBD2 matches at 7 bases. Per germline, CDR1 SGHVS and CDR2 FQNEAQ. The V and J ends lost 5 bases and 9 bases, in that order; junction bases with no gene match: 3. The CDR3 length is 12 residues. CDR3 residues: CASSGGGRELFF. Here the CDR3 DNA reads TGTGCCAGCAGCGGGGGGGGTCGGGAGCTGTTTTTT.

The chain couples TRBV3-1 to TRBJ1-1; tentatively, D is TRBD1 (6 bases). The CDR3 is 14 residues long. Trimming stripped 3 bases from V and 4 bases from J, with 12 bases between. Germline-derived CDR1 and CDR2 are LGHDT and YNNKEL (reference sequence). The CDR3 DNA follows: TGTGCCAGCAGCCAGGACAGCCGGTCCACTGAAGCTTTCTTT. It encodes CASSQDSRSTEAFF. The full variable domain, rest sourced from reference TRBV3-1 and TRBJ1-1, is DTAVSQTPKYLVTQMGNDKSIKCEQNLGHDTMYWYKQDSKKFLKIMFSYNNKELIINETVPNRFSPKSPDKAHLNLHINSLELGDSAVYFCASSQDSRSTEAFFGQGTRLTVV.

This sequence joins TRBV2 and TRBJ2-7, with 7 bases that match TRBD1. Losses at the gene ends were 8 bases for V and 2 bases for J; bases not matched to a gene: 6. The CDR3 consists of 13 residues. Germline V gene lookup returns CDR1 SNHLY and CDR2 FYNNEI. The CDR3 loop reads CASGGQEAYEQYF. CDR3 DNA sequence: TGTGCCAGCGGTGGACAGGAGGCCTACGAGCAGTACTTC.

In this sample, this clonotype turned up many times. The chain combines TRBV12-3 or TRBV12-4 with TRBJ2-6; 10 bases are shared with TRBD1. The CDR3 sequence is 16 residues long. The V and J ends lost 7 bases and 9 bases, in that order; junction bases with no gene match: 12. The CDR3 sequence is CASTPPGQGTINVLTF. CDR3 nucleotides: TGTGCCAGCACCCCACCGGGACAGGGGACCATCAACGTCCTGACTTTC.

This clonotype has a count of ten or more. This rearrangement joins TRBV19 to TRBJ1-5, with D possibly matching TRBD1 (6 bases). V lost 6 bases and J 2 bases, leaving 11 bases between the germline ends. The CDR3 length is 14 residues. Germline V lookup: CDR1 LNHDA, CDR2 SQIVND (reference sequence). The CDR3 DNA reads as TGTGCCAGTAGGTTGGGGGCCGGCAATCAGCCCCAGCATTTT. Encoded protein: CASRLGAGNQPQHF.

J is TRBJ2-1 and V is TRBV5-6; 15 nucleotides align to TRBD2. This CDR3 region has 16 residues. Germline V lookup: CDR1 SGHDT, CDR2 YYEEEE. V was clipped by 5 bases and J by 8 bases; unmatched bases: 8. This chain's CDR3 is CASSLRTSGGGDEQFF. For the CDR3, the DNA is TGTGCCAGCAGTCTCCGGACTAGCGGGGGGGGAGATGAGCAGTTCTTC.

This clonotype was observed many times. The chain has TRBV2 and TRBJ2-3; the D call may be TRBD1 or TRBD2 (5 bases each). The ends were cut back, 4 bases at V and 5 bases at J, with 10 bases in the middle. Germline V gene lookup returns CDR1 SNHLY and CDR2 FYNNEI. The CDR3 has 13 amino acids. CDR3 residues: CASSVGGLDTQYF. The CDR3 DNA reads TGTGCCAGCAGTGTTGGGGGTTTAGATACGCAGTATTTT. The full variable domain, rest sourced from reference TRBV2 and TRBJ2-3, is EPEVTQTPSHQVTQMGQEVILRCVPISNHLYFYWYRQILGQKVEFLVSFYNNEISEKSEIFDDQFSVERPDGSNFTLKIRSTKLEDSAMYFCASSVGGLDTQYFGPGTRLTVL.

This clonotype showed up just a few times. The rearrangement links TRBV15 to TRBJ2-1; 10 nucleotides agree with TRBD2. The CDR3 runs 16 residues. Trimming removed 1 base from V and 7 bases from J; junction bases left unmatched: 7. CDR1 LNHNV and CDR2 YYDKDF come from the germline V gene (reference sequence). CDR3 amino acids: CATSRAGTSAVNEQFF. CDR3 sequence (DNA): TGTGCCACCAGCAGAGCCGGGACTAGCGCCGTGAATGAGCAGTTCTTC. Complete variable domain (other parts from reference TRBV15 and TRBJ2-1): DAMVIQNPRYQVTQFGKPVTLSCSQTLNHNVMYWYQQKSSQAPKLLFHYYDKDFNNEADTPDNFQSRRPNTSFCFLDIRSPGLGDTAMYLCATSRAGTSAVNEQFFGPGTRLTVL.

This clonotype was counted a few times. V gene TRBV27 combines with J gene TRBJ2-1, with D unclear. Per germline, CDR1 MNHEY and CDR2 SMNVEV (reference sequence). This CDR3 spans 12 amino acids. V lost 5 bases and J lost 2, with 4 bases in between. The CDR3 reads CASSATYNEQFF. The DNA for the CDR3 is TGTGCCAGCAGTGCCACCTACAATGAGCAGTTCTTC.

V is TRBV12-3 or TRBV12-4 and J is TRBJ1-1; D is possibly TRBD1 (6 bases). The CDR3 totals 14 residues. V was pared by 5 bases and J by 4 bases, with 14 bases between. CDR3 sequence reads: CASSDLGGPTEAFF. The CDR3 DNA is TGTGCCAGCAGTGACCTGGGGGGGCCCACTGAAGCTTTCTTT.

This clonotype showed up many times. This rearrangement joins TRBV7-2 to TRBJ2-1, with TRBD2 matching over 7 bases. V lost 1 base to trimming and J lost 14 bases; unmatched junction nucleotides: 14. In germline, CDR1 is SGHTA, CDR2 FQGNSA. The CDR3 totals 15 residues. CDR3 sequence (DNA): TGTGCCAGCAGCTTAGGGCTGCTGGCTAGCGGCGGGGAGTTCTTC. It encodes CASSLGLLASGGEFF.

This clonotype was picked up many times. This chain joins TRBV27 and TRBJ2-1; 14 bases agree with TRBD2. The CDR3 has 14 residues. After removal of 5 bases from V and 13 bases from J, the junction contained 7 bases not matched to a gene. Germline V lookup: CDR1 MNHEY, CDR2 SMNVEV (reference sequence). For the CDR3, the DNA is TGTGCCAGCAGTCTCGGGACTAGCGGGAGTCCCCAGTTCTTC. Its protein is CASSLGTSGSPQFF.

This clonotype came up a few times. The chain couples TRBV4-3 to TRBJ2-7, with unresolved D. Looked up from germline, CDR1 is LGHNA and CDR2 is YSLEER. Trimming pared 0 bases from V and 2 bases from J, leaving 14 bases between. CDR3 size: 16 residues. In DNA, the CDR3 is TGCGCCAGCAGCCAAGATCCCCTTGTGGGAACCTACGAGCAGTACTTC. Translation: CASSQDPLVGTYEQYF.